A selection of T cell receptor beta chains follows, all from one sample in a study of shared T cell receptors in the human thymus. Assay used: immunoSEQ multiplex PCR; TCRdb lists only in-frame clones, some missing. The sample carries 700,000 or so clones, around 85% recorded once. These data also featured in a second study, about human thymus T cells.

Material: thymocytes. These receptors were obtained from a girl in the first two years of life with a congenital heart defect. Each CDR3 is given without its conserved first and last residue. Fields, in order: J gene, V gene, CDR3 protein.

TRBJ1-1	TRBV6-5	ASSPGQGSNTEAF
TRBJ1-6	TRBV4-2	ASSLKTGTGNSPLH
TRBJ2-6	TRBV6-1	ASSDRDRAGANVLT
TRBJ1-6	TRBV6-1	ASSEGPRFYNSPLH
TRBJ2-4	TRBV10-3	AISFGGAAKNIQY
TRBJ2-7	TRBV9	ASSAGQLTNYEQY
TRBJ1-2	TRBV7-8	ASSGAPRGRYGYT
TRBJ1-4	TRBV5-5	ASSSGVGGEKLF
TRBJ2-2	TRBV4-3	ASSQESPIYERNTGELF
TRBJ1-1	TRBV28	ASSLEGATTEAF
TRBJ1-1	TRBV29-1	SVVVGTRGVFTEAF
TRBJ1-4	TRBV18	ASSPRDRVLEKLF
TRBJ2-2	TRBV9	ASSADLLGQGANTGELF
TRBJ1-5	TRBV28	ASRDVGTVVNQPQH
TRBJ2-1	TRBV6-1	ASSEGLAGAEPLLDNEQF
TRBJ2-3	TRBV6-1	ASSDASGLDTDTQY
TRBJ2-7	TRBV6-6	ASRPLGGLSYEQY
TRBJ2-6	TRBV4-3	ASSQGLPAGANVLT
TRBJ1-2	TRBV28	ATPGGDYGYT
TRBJ1-5	TRBV6-1	ASSERPGFPSNQPQH
TRBJ2-5	TRBV7-2	ASSLGEDVETQY
TRBJ1-1	TRBV6-1	ASSDRVGQGGDTEAF
TRBJ2-7	TRBV7-8	ASSLSPGLREQY
TRBJ1-3	TRBV10-2	ASSGIQGQATGRGNTIY
TRBJ2-5	TRBV29-1	SVTDRRGWETQY
TRBJ2-7	TRBV9	ASSAFGQKGLSYEQY
TRBJ2-7	TRBV27	ASSTRDTGSYEQY
TRBJ2-7	TRBV28	ASRHAPGQGPYEQY
TRBJ1-6	TRBV14	ASSQGEDTLGDSPLH
TRBJ1-2	TRBV7-2	ASSLAEPIYGYT
TRBJ1-1	TRBV19	ASSVSDSETDTEAF
TRBJ2-5	TRBV5-4	ASSSPTGNETQY
TRBJ1-6	TRBV27	ASRCLGLNNSPLH
TRBJ1-1	TRBV7-9	ASSPPCDRYMNTEAF
TRBJ2-1	TRBV7-8	ASSPIISVSPLPNEQF
TRBJ2-7	TRBV2	ASSAGQGTYEQY
TRBJ2-5	TRBV2	ASSEPGQDQETQY
TRBJ2-5	TRBV9	ASSDRTGGYTPETQY
TRBJ2-3	TRBV5-6	ASSLEVRGATDTQY
TRBJ1-1	TRBV2	ASSGLYSYTEAF
TRBJ1-1	TRBV4-3	ASSQGSKIWGGDGEAF
TRBJ2-3	TRBV5-4	ASSLYGESTDTQY
TRBJ1-3	TRBV2	ASGAQGDAGNTIY
TRBJ2-7	TRBV15	ATSRDPPLGSGVSYEQY
TRBJ2-3	TRBV19	ASSIDRVGGPDTQY
TRBJ1-1	TRBV4-3	ASSQACKKGELDTEAF
TRBJ2-3	TRBV15	ATSRDRGTGWWNTQY
TRBJ2-3	TRBV14	ASSPLAPPGDTQY
TRBJ2-3	TRBV7-2	ASSLEPTGIFTDTQY
TRBJ2-7	TRBV10-2	ASSERGGGREQY
TRBJ2-7	TRBV13	ASRSARSSYEQY
TRBJ2-6	TRBV5-8	ASSPWDRWMLPAGANVLT
TRBJ1-2	TRBV27	ASSPRRDTGGHGYT
TRBJ2-2	TRBV5-5	ASSLVTSGGPGELF
TRBJ1-5	TRBV28	ASSLWAGASNQPQH
TRBJ2-7	TRBV25-1	ASSKTSGPSYEQY
TRBJ1-4	TRBV4-1	ASSRLSKVF